These T cell receptor beta chains were read from a single sample in a study of blood T cell repertoires in COVID-19. Sequencing used immunoSEQ multiplex PCR; TCRdb keeps in-frame clones, though not all of them. The table shows around 370,000 clones, with 90% occurring only once. The sequencing sample was made of peripheral blood. Receptors originate from a man in his late teens or twenties with active or convalescent COVID-19. Each CDR3 is given with its conserved first and last residue. A D gene is named only where the DNA matches it firmly. The size of a clone is reported for some rows only, either as once, few or many, or as a class for expanded clones.

j_call | clone_size | v_call | d_call | cdr3_aa | cdr3_nt
TRBJ1-3 | - | TRBV19 | - | CASSTEDRSGNTIYF | TGTGCCAGTAGTACCGAGGACAGATCTGGAAACACCATATATTTT
TRBJ1-1 | - | TRBV5-1 | TRBD1 | CASSLWGDRGNTEAFF | TGCGCCAGCAGCTTGTGGGGAGACAGGGGGAACACTGAAGCTTTCTTT
TRBJ1-4 | - | TRBV28 | - | CASSFPRDEKLFF | TGTGCCAGCAGTTTCCCCAGGGATGAAAAACTGTTTTTT
TRBJ2-7 | - | TRBV5-4 | TRBD1 | CASSLGTGGSLYEQYF | TGTGCCAGCAGCTTGGGAACAGGGGGCAGCCTCTACGAGCAGTACTTC
TRBJ2-7 | - | TRBV19 | TRBD1 | CASRQQGAEEQYF | TGTGCCAGTAGACAACAGGGGGCGGAGGAGCAGTACTTC
TRBJ2-7 | - | TRBV9 | TRBD1 | CASSAAGQVNYEQYF | TGTGCCAGCAGCGCCGCGGGACAGGTGAACTACGAGCAGTACTTC
TRBJ2-7 | - | TRBV20-1 | TRBD1 | CSASHLGQGSDEQYF | TGCAGTGCTAGTCACCTCGGACAGGGCTCGGACGAGCAGTACTTC
TRBJ1-3 | - | TRBV7-9 | - | CASSPGRAGNTIYF | TGTGCCAGCAGCCCCGGCAGGGCTGGAAACACCATATATTTT
TRBJ1-3 | - | TRBV9 | TRBD1 | CASGLDRETGNTIYF | TGTGCCAGCGGGCTAGACAGGGAAACTGGAAACACCATATATTTT
TRBJ1-2 | - | TRBV9 | TRBD1 | CASSARTGYGYTF | TGTGCCAGCAGCGCCCGGACAGGGTACGGCTACACCTTC
TRBJ2-4 | - | TRBV4-3 | - | CASSQDPDSLAKNIQYF | TGCGCCAGCAGCCAAGACCCGGACAGTCTAGCCAAAAACATTCAGTACTTC
TRBJ2-5 | - | TRBV21-1 | - | CASSKKADSIKTQYF | TGTGCCAGCAGCAAAAAAGCGGACAGTATTAAGACCCAGTACTTC
TRBJ2-7 | few | TRBV6-2/TRBV6-3 | TRBD1 | CASSSTGASYEQYF | TGTGCCAGCAGCTCGACAGGGGCCTCCTACGAGCAGTACTTC
TRBJ1-1 | few | TRBV25-1 | TRBD1 | CASATGGINTEAFF | TGTGCCAGCGCGACAGGGGGTATTAACACTGAAGCTTTCTTT
TRBJ2-7 | - | TRBV5-1 | TRBD1 | CASSSGGQVFTSGEQYF | TGCGCCAGCAGCTCCGGGGGACAGGTTTTTACTTCTGGCGAGCAGTACTTC
TRBJ2-7 | - | TRBV18 | - | CASSPTMTINEQYF | TGTGCCAGCTCACCGACTATGACGATAAACGAGCAGTACTTC
TRBJ1-6 | - | TRBV11-2 | TRBD1 | CASSPRDRVWSPLHF | TGTGCCAGCAGTCCCCGGGACAGGGTCTGGTCACCCCTCCACTTT
TRBJ2-2 | - | TRBV9 | TRBD1 | CASRKSETGRNTGELFF | TGTGCCAGCAGGAAGTCCGAGACAGGGAGAAACACCGGGGAGCTGTTTTTT
TRBJ2-7 | - | TRBV19 | TRBD1 | CASSDRGLSYEQYF | TGTGCCAGTAGCGACAGGGGCCTCTCCTACGAGCAGTACTTC
TRBJ2-5 | once | TRBV3-1/TRBV3-2 | TRBD2 | CASSPRLAGFQETQYF | TGTGCCAGCAGCCCAAGACTAGCGGGGTTCCAAGAGACCCAGTACTTC
TRBJ1-1 | - | TRBV20-1 | - | CSASARVLMNTEAFF | TGCAGTGCTAGTGCGAGGGTACTCATGAACACTGAAGCTTTCTTT
TRBJ2-7 | - | TRBV6-2/TRBV6-3 | TRBD1 | CASSDLGGQKSYEQYF | TGTGCCAGCAGTGACCTAGGGGGCCAAAAATCCTACGAGCAGTACTTC
TRBJ2-2 | - | TRBV10-1 | - | CASRRPNGTGELFF | TGCGCCAGCAGGCGGCCGAACGGTACCGGGGAGCTGTTTTTT
TRBJ2-7 | - | TRBV4-2 | - | CASSQVVPPVYQYF | TGTGCCAGCAGCCAAGTGGTGCCTCCGGTTTACCAGTACTTC
TRBJ1-1 | - | TRBV9 | - | CASSVGALNTEAFF | TGTGCCAGCAGCGTAGGGGCTCTGAACACTGAAGCTTTCTTT
TRBJ1-1 | - | TRBV5-1 | - | CASSYGGVNTEAFF | TGCGCCAGCAGCTACGGAGGGGTGAACACTGAAGCTTTCTTT
TRBJ1-1 | - | TRBV27 | TRBD1 | CASRLGQGRVNTEAFF | TGTGCCAGCAGACTCGGACAGGGCCGAGTGAACACTGAAGCTTTCTTT
TRBJ1-2 | - | TRBV5-4 | TRBD1 | CASSPKGATGGAIGAGYTF | TGTGCCAGCAGCCCTAAAGGCGCTACAGGGGGCGCGATAGGTGCCGGCTACACCTTC
TRBJ2-5 | - | TRBV29-1 | TRBD2 | CSVVGGRYQETQYF | TGCAGCGTTGTAGGCGGGAGGTACCAAGAGACCCAGTACTTC
TRBJ1-1 | - | TRBV28 | - | CASTRTRMNTEAFF | TGTGCCAGCACCCGGACACGGATGAACACTGAAGCTTTCTTT
TRBJ2-5 | - | TRBV28 | - | CASRLGARETQYF | TGTGCGAGCAGGTTAGGGGCTCGAGAGACCCAGTACTTC
TRBJ1-2 | - | TRBV9 | - | CASTSANYGYTF | TGTGCCAGCACTAGTGCTAACTATGGCTACACCTTC
TRBJ2-5 | - | TRBV7-6 | - | CASSLLRRGQETQYF | TGTGCCAGCAGCTTACTGCGCAGGGGCCAAGAGACCCAGTACTTC
TRBJ2-7 | - | TRBV28 | - | CASSLLSGYEQYF | TGTGCCAGCAGTTTATTGTCCGGCTACGAGCAGTACTTC
TRBJ1-2 | - | TRBV7-2 | TRBD1 | CASSPDRIYGYTF | TGTGCCAGCAGCCCGGACAGGATCTATGGCTACACCTTC
TRBJ1-1 | - | TRBV7-3 | - | CASSSADRKAFF | TGTGCCAGCAGCTCGGCCGACAGAAAAGCTTTCTTT
TRBJ1-1 | once | TRBV6-2/TRBV6-3 | - | CASSSQGQAEAFF | TGTGCCAGCAGTTCCCAGGGGCAGGCTGAAGCTTTCTTT
TRBJ1-5 | - | TRBV9 | - | CASSVDGQGTQPQHF | TGTGCCAGCAGCGTAGATGGGCAGGGGACTCAGCCCCAGCATTTT
TRBJ1-1 | - | TRBV5-1 | - | CASSLGSYTEAFF | TGCGCCAGCAGCTTGGGTTCTTACACTGAAGCTTTCTTT
TRBJ2-1 | - | TRBV11-3 | - | CASSLNGEYNEQFF | TGTGCCAGCAGCTTAAACGGAGAGTACAATGAGCAGTTCTTC
TRBJ2-7 | - | TRBV9 | TRBD2 | CASSKTSGAAKYF | TGTGCCAGCAGCAAGACTAGCGGGGCAGCCAAGTACTTC
TRBJ1-1 | once | TRBV7-3 | - | CASSVQGGNTEAFF | TGTGCCAGCAGCGTCCAGGGTGGGAACACTGAAGCTTTCTTT
TRBJ2-7 | - | TRBV19 | TRBD2 | CASSIGSGGASEQYF | TGTGCCAGTAGTATTGGTTCGGGGGGGGCTTCCGAGCAGTACTTC
TRBJ1-1 | - | TRBV5-8 | - | CASSRGSPEAFF | TGTGCCAGCAGCCGGGGGTCTCCTGAAGCTTTCTTT
TRBJ2-3 | - | TRBV19 | - | CASGWGADTQYF | TGTGCCAGCGGGTGGGGAGCAGATACGCAGTATTTT
TRBJ1-2 | - | TRBV24-1 | - | CATSDSGSGFGYGYTF | TGTGCCACCAGTGATTCGGGCTCGGGGTTTGGCTATGGCTACACCTTC
TRBJ1-1 | - | TRBV6-5 | - | CASSYGGTNTEAFF | TGTGCCAGCAGTTATGGGGGGACGAACACTGAAGCTTTCTTT
TRBJ1-6 | - | TRBV28 | - | CASSLTGTAPLHF | TGTGCCAGCAGTTTAACGGGAACGGCACCCCTCCACTTT
TRBJ2-1 | few | TRBV5-6 | - | CASSPGYSDYNEQFF | TGTGCCAGCAGCCCAGGGTATTCGGACTACAATGAGCAGTTCTTC